This T cell receptor (beta chain) was obtained from a study of T cells of healthy individuals (dated by TCRdb to the late 2010s). This clonotype has a count of ten or more. This clone's antigen is unknown. There are no base qualities to consult, and no much larger clone falls within one base. Library method: 5' RACE. TCRdb records Illumina MiSeq as the sequencer. TCRdb trimmed public reads at Q25 via fastp, called clones via MiXCR and kept in-frame beta chains. All rows with the same CDR3 protein become a single entry with the most common DNA and genes. Recorded for this sample are some 85,000 distinct CDR3 sequences; approximately 5.4% of them occurred a single time. The top ten constitute roughly 7.6% of the sample. This TCR was recovered from a female donor in good health.

The CDR3 protein: CASSTQLAGGYNEQFF. The sequence in DNA is TGTGCCAGCAGCACACAACTAGCGGGAGGGTACAATGAGCAGTTCTTC. The chain couples TRBV5-4 to TRBJ2-1, with 13 bases aligning to TRBD2. Compared with germline, V lacks 4 bases and J lacks 4 bases; bases without a gene match: 5. Spanning cysteine to phenylalanine, the CDR3 consists of 16 amino acids. CDR3 DNA only is kept here, 48 bases in frame from base 1. CDR1 and CDR2 were assigned from the germline V gene (reference sequence) as SGHNT and YYREEE.